The clone carrying this T cell receptor beta chain was observed a single time. The data were taken from a study of human T cells and chemical hapten exposure. Noted time point: pre-sensitization, week 0. The treatment is: therapeutic diphenylcyclopropenone sensitization with weekly scalp DPC. TCRdb re-called the RACE reads through MiXCR, storing one row per CDR3 protein. The sample lists 60,000 to 70,000 distinct CDR3 sequences; about a tenth were seen once. This receptor was obtained from a woman aged 45-65 years with alopecia areata. Some clones in this sample may be carry-over from other donors' samples. Sequenced material: whole blood, taken in connection with sensitization to the hapten diphenylcyclopropenone (DPC).

CDR3 protein: CAIRPGGRENTEAFF. CDR3 DNA: TGTGCCATCCGCCCGGGCGGGAGGGAGAACACTGAAGCTTTCTTT. The gene calls are TRBV10-3 and TRBJ1-1; D is unresolved. V lost 8 bases to trimming and J lost 1 base, with 17 bases between them. CDR3 size: 15 residues. CDR1 ENHRY and CDR2 SYGVKD come from the germline V gene.